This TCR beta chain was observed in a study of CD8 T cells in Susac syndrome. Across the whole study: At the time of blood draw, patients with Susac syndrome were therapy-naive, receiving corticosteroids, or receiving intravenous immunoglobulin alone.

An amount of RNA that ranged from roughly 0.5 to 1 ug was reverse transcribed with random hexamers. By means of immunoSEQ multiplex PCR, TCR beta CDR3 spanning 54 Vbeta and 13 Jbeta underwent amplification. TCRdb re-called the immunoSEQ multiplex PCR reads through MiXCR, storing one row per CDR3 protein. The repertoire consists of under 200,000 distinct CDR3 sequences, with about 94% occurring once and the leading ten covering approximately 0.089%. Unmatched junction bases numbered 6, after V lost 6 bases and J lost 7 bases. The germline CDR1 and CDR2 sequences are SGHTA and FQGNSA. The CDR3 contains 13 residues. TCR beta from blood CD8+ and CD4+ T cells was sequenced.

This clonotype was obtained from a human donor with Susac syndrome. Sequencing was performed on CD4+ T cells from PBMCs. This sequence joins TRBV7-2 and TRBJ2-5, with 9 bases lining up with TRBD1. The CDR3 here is CASRETGQGTQYF. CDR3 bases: TGTGCCAGCAGAGAGACGGGACAGGGGACCCAGTACTTC.